Listed below are T cell receptor beta chains from one sample, sequenced in a study of CD8+CD57+ T cells in acquired aplastic anemia. TCRdb ran MiXCR on the reads and lists one entry per CDR3 protein. The sample shows 150,000 to 200,000 distinct CDR3 sequences, about three fifths of them seen only once. The sequencing input was sorted CD4+, CD8+, or CD8+CD57+ T cells (not recorded which) from PBMCs. These receptors were obtained from a human donor in good health. Each CDR3 is given with its conserved first and last residue. The D gene is left open where the match is weak. Only part of the rows carry a size: once, few, many, or a class if the clone is expanded.

>-|TRBJ2-7|TRBV29-1|-
CSVDRDYEQYF
TGCAGCGTTGATAGGGACTACGAGCAGTACTTC
>-|TRBJ1-6|TRBV6-7|-
CASSYKTGGSPLHF
TGTGCCAGCAGTTACAAGACAGGCGGCTCTCCCCTCCACTTT
>-|TRBJ2-7|TRBV10-1|TRBD1
CASSAGGYHEQYF
TGCGCCAGCAGCGCAGGGGGCTACCACGAGCAGTACTTC
>-|TRBJ2-1|TRBV6-5|TRBD2
CASTHGGGSYDEQFF
TGTGCCAGCACCCACGGGGGAGGGAGCTACGATGAGCAGTTCTTC
>-|TRBJ2-1|TRBV20-1|TRBD2
CSAPPTSGGYNEQFF
TGCAGTGCTCCCCCTACTAGCGGGGGATACAATGAGCAGTTCTTC
>-|TRBJ1-5|TRBV2|-
CASSEVESNQPQHF
TGTGCCAGCAGTGAAGTAGAGAGCAATCAGCCCCAGCATTTT
>-|TRBJ1-6|TRBV15|-
CATRLSNSPLHF
TGTGCCACCCGGCTGTCTAATTCACCCCTCCACTTT
>once|TRBJ1-1|TRBV14|-
CASSQLAGQNTEAFF
TGTGCCAGCAGCCAACTTGCCGGCCAGAACACTGAAGCTTTCTTT
>-|TRBJ1-6|TRBV7-8|-
CASSLWGGSPLHF
TGTGCCAGCAGTCTTTGGGGAGGGTCACCCCTCCACTTT
>many|TRBJ2-5|TRBV6-5|-
CASSYGGDQETQYF
TGTGCCAGCAGTTATGGAGGGGACCAAGAGACCCAGTACTTC
>once|TRBJ2-2|TRBV7-3|-
CASSLNSDTGELFF
TGTGCCAGCAGCCTAAATTCGGACACCGGGGAGCTGTTTTTT
>medium-sized|TRBJ2-7|TRBV2|-
CASGSGTYEQYF
TGTGCCAGCGGGAGTGGTACCTACGAGCAGTACTTC
>-|TRBJ1-6|TRBV9|-
CASSAATSGGSNSPLHF
TGTGCCAGCAGCGCGGCCACATCGGGGGGTTCCAATTCACCCCTCCACTTT
>many|TRBJ2-7|TRBV11-3|TRBD2
CASSSLVSAGGAYEQYF
TGTGCCAGCAGCTCCCTCGTCTCGGCGGGAGGGGCCTACGAGCAGTACTTC
>-|TRBJ2-7|TRBV7-3|TRBD1
CASSPGTGNHEQYF
TGTGCCAGCAGCCCCGGGACAGGGAACCACGAGCAGTACTTC
>few|TRBJ2-7|TRBV2|TRBD1
CASSGQGSSYEQYF
TGTGCCAGCAGTGGACAGGGAAGTTCCTACGAGCAGTACTTC
>-|TRBJ1-2|TRBV19|TRBD1
CASSISPGQVNYGYTF
TGTGCCAGTAGTATCTCACCGGGACAGGTGAACTATGGCTACACCTTC
>-|TRBJ2-7|TRBV19|-
CASSFQGLPYEQYF
TGTGCCAGTAGTTTTCAGGGGCTGCCCTACGAGCAGTACTTC
>once|TRBJ2-5|TRBV5-8|-
CASMLTQTGQETQYF
TGTGCCAGCATGCTGACCCAGACGGGTCAAGAGACCCAGTACTTC
>-|TRBJ2-3|TRBV7-8|TRBD1
CASSRQGTGDTQYF
TGTGCCAGCAGCCGACAGGGAACGGGGGATACGCAGTATTTT
>-|TRBJ1-2|TRBV12-3/TRBV12-4|-
CASSPSMEGYGYTF
TGTGCCAGCAGTCCCTCAATGGAAGGATATGGCTACACCTTC
>many|TRBJ2-2|TRBV7-8|TRBD2
CASSSDLAGVGTGELFF
TGTGCCAGCAGCTCTGATTTAGCGGGAGTGGGCACCGGGGAGCTGTTTTTT
>-|TRBJ1-1|TRBV20-1|-
CSARDSSITYEAFF
TGCAGTGCTAGAGATTCTAGCATCACCTACGAAGCTTTCTTT
>-|TRBJ1-2|TRBV10-3|TRBD1
CASHERQGSPYGYTF
TGTGCCAGCCACGAAAGACAGGGAAGCCCCTATGGCTACACCTTC
>-|TRBJ2-3|TRBV2|TRBD2
CASRGTSGRVEETQYF
TGTGCCAGCAGGGGGACTAGCGGGAGGGTAGAGGAGACGCAGTATTTT
>-|TRBJ2-5|TRBV7-9|-
CASSLAAGGQETQYF
TGTGCCAGCAGCTTAGCCGCCGGGGGCCAAGAGACCCAGTACTTC
>-|TRBJ1-2|TRBV12-3/TRBV12-4|TRBD1
CASSSLDRDTFFF
TGTGCCAGCAGTTCCCTTGACAGGGACACCTTTTTCTTC
>-|TRBJ2-5|TRBV7-9|TRBD2
CASSLGASGSLETQYF
TGTGCCAGCAGCTTAGGAGCTAGCGGGAGCCTGGAGACCCAGTACTTC
>many|TRBJ2-4|TRBV20-1|TRBD2
CSATSGSGDIQYF
TGCAGTGCTACTAGCGGGAGTGGGGACATTCAGTACTTC
>many|TRBJ2-1|TRBV12-5|-
CASSAGDFHEQFF
TGTGCTAGTAGCGCAGGGGATTTCCATGAGCAGTTCTTC
>-|TRBJ2-5|TRBV20-1|-
CSARLVFQETQYF
TGCAGTGCTAGATTGGTATTCCAAGAGACCCAGTACTTC
>once|TRBJ2-5|TRBV20-1|TRBD2
CSAPVLAGDETQYF
TGCAGTGCCCCAGTCCTAGCGGGAGACGAGACCCAGTACTTC
>-|TRBJ2-1|TRBV7-6|TRBD2
CASSLEAGVIDEQFF
TGTGCCAGCAGCTTAGAAGCGGGAGTAATAGATGAGCAGTTCTTC
>-|TRBJ2-7|TRBV6-1|TRBD1
CASRTPAGGTYEQYF
TGTGCCAGCAGGACCCCGGCAGGGGGAACCTACGAGCAGTACTTC
>-|TRBJ2-2|TRBV4-1|-
CASSQDSEIANTGELSF
TGCGCCAGCAGCCAAGATTCCGAGATCGCGAACACCGGGGAGCTGTCTTTT
>-|TRBJ2-7|TRBV24-1|TRBD2
CATSDPGLAAEGQYF
TGTGCCACCAGTGATCCGGGACTAGCCGCCGAAGGACAGTACTTC
>-|TRBJ1-2|TRBV15|-
CATSRDRKGDYGYTF
TGTGCCACCAGCAGAGATCGGAAGGGGGACTATGGCTACACCTTC
>-|TRBJ2-5|TRBV7-6|-
CASSFAAEETQYF
TGTGCCAGCAGCTTCGCCGCTGAAGAGACCCAGTACTTC
>-|TRBJ2-3|TRBV7-3|-
CASSEGGGVGTDTQYF
TGTGCCAGCAGCGAAGGGGGCGGGGTGGGGACAGATACGCAGTATTTT
>many|TRBJ2-4|TRBV7-8|TRBD1
CASSLAQGALAKNIQYF
TGTGCCAGCAGCTTAGCTCAGGGGGCACTAGCCAAAAACATTCAGTACTTC
>few|TRBJ2-3|TRBV7-8|TRBD2
CASSLFSSGGTDTQYF
TGTGCCAGCAGCTTATTTTCTAGCGGGGGTACAGATACGCAGTATTTT
>few|TRBJ2-1|TRBV12-3/TRBV12-4|-
CASSLIEGNEQFF
TGTGCCAGCAGTTTAATCGAAGGCAATGAGCAGTTCTTC
>-|TRBJ1-1|TRBV12-3/TRBV12-4|-
CASSLRTVTEAFF
TGTGCCAGCAGTTTGAGGACAGTTACTGAAGCTTTCTTT
>-|TRBJ2-3|TRBV20-1|TRBD2
CSAPQAGSTTDTQYF
TGCAGTGCACCTCAAGCGGGGTCAACCACAGATACGCAGTATTTT
>many|TRBJ1-5|TRBV19|TRBD1
CASSTRQGAWNQPQHF
TGTGCCAGTAGTACTAGACAGGGAGCATGGAATCAGCCCCAGCATTTT
>few|TRBJ1-1|TRBV10-3|-
CAISEPGDGTEAFF
TGTGCCATCAGTGAGCCTGGGGATGGCACTGAAGCTTTCTTT
>few|TRBJ1-2|TRBV27|-
CASSPSGISNYGYTF
TGTGCCAGCAGCCCTTCTGGGATCTCTAACTATGGCTACACCTTC
>many|TRBJ2-2|TRBV7-6|-
CASSGDQLPGELFF
TGTGCCAGCAGCGGGGATCAACTCCCGGGGGAGCTGTTTTTT
>-|TRBJ2-7|TRBV5-8|-
CASSPSRTYEQYF
TGCGCCAGCAGCCCCTCTCGGACCTACGAGCAGTACTTC
>-|TRBJ1-1|TRBV6-1|-
CASSEAVENTEAFF
TGTGCCAGCAGTGAAGCAGTGGAAAACACTGAAGCTTTCTTT
>few|TRBJ2-1|TRBV24-1|TRBD2
CATSDAWTSGQFF
TGTGCCACCAGTGATGCGTGGACTAGCGGGCAGTTCTTC
>once|TRBJ2-5|TRBV6-2/TRBV6-3|TRBD1
CASSVGGASKTQYF
TGTGCCAGCAGTGTAGGGGGCGCATCGAAGACCCAGTACTTC
>few|TRBJ1-1|TRBV15|-
CATRYDGTTEAFF
TGTGCCACCAGGTATGACGGGACCACTGAAGCTTTCTTT
>-|TRBJ2-7|TRBV2|-
CARGGNSYEQYF
TGTGCTAGAGGGGGTAACTCCTACGAGCAGTACTTC
>-|TRBJ2-3|TRBV2|TRBD2
CASTLTSGGPITDTQYF
TGTGCCAGCACCCTGACTAGCGGGGGGCCAATCACAGATACGCAGTATTTT
>-|TRBJ2-7|TRBV5-6|-
CASGLVSVSSYEQYF
TGTGCCAGCGGCTTGGTCTCAGTGTCCTCCTACGAGCAGTACTTC
>-|TRBJ2-7|TRBV20-1|-
CSARMQGGGTYEQYF
TGCAGTGCTAGAATGCAGGGTGGCGGAACCTACGAGCAGTACTTC
>-|TRBJ2-1|TRBV7-2|-
CASSQGLSSYNEQFF
TGTGCCAGCAGCCAGGGCCTCAGCTCCTACAATGAGCAGTTCTTC
>few|TRBJ2-5|TRBV12-3/TRBV12-4|-
CASSLEGRNQYF
TGTGCCAGCAGTTTAGAGGGTAGGAACCAGTACTTC
>-|TRBJ1-2|TRBV12-3/TRBV12-4|-
CASSPARQVYGYTF
TGTGCCAGCAGTCCTGCGCGACAGGTCTATGGCTACACCTTC